This TCR beta chain appears in the sequencing data of a study of T cell responses to AZD1222 COVID-19 vaccine. The germline V gene has CDR1 MDHEN and CDR2 SYDVKM. V was pared by 5 bases and J by 7 bases, with 5 bases between. This CDR3 is 10 amino acids long. Comment on this clone: Its antigen is as yet unknown.

TCRdb's table, derived via immunoSEQ multiplex PCR, lists solely in-frame clones and lacks some. The sample lists some 190,000 clones; around nine tenths were seen once. Study findings and constraints: Recipients of AZD1222 seropositive at baseline numbered only five or six. With dominance at 160-218 and 743-854, vaccine-associated CD4 TCRs spanned spike.

The source is an adult in good health. The chain carries TRBV28 and TRBJ1-1; D is ambiguous. This specimen was peripheral blood, taken on day 0 of AZD1222 vaccination. Here the CDR3 DNA reads TGTGCCAGCAGTCGATTTGAAGCTTTCTTT. Translation gives CASSRFEAFF.